The clone carrying this TCR beta chain was counted a few times. Antigen unknown. The data belong to a study of blood T cells in healthy people across ages. Study-wide results and caveats: No conclusive comparison of naive versus antigen-experienced cells was possible with unsorted PBMCs. Researchers judged that diversity estimates from one million T cells fell short of true values. Among T cells, TCR beta diversity per million cells dropped roughly linearly as age rose.

The second PCR ran about 6 to 12 cycles with a sample-barcoded 5' primer and J-beta primers. TCRdb redid the calling of the 5' RACE reads with MiXCR, one entry per CDR3 protein. This sample yields almost 800,000 distinct CDR3 sequences, of which about 62% are seen a single time; around 22% belongs to the top ten. Deletions cut 0 bases from V and 1 base from J, with 7 bases between. The CDR3 is 14 amino acids. Germline loops: CDR1 MNHEY, CDR2 SVGAGI. V gene TRBV6-5 combines with J gene TRBJ2-7, with D possibly TRBD2 on 5 matching bases. Sample: blood. This TCR came from a young man in good health. CDR3 amino acids: CASSYSSGSYEQYF. The DNA for the CDR3 is TGTGCCAGCAGTTACTCGAGCGGTTCCTACGAGCAGTACTTC.